The rows below give T cell receptor beta chains drawn from one sample of a study of Ad26.COV2.S vaccination and SARS-CoV-2 variants. Profiling relied on immunoSEQ multiplex PCR, and the TCRdb table lists in-frame clones only, not all of them. The repertoire holds 380,000 or so clones, about four fifths seen once, with about 7.4% in the top ten. This specimen was peripheral blood, taken in a trial of Ad26.COV2.S vaccine versus placebo. Receptors were obtained from a person aged 18-60 years who received the Ad26.COV2.S COVID-19 vaccine or a placebo. The CDR3 runs from the conserved cysteine through the conserved F or W. D genes are given only for firm matches. Clone size is not always given. Where it is, it says once, few, many or a class for expanded clones.

DNA	CDR3	size	V	J	D
TGTGCCAGCATAACGTCAGGGCAGGGTGGCCCACAAGAGACCCAGTACTTC	CASITSGQGGPQETQYF	.	TRBV21-1	TRBJ2-5	.
TGTGCCAGTAGTCTTTGGACGGGCGGGACTGAAGCTTTCTTT	CASSLWTGGTEAFF	.	TRBV19	TRBJ1-1	.
TGTGCCAGCAGTTTATCGTCCCTGGACAGCTCCTACGAGCAGTACTTC	CASSLSSLDSSYEQYF	.	TRBV27	TRBJ2-7	.
TGTGCCAGCAGCCAAGAGGGTTACGGGACTTCTAGCACAGATACGCAGTATTTT	CASSQEGYGTSSTDTQYF	few	TRBV3-1/TRBV3-2	TRBJ2-3	.
TGCGCCAGCAGCTTGGTCTTGAACACTGAAGCTTTCTTT	CASSLVLNTEAFF	.	TRBV5-1	TRBJ1-1	.
TGTGCCAGCAAGAACTATGGCTACACCTTC	CASKNYGYTF	.	TRBV6-6	TRBJ1-2	.
TGTGCCAGTAGTATCTCGGCAGGTCCAGATACGCAGTATTTT	CASSISAGPDTQYF	once	TRBV19	TRBJ2-3	.
TGTGCCAGCAGCGTAGACGCAGGGGGACTAGTGGAAAAACTGTTTTTT	CASSVDAGGLVEKLFF	.	TRBV9	TRBJ1-4	TRBD1
TGTGCCAGCAGCTCCTTTTCTCGGGCGGGTAAAGAGACCCAGTACTTC	CASSSFSRAGKETQYF	.	TRBV7-8	TRBJ2-5	.
TGTGCCAGCAGCCCCACAGGGGTTTATGGCTACACCTTC	CASSPTGVYGYTF	.	TRBV3-1/TRBV3-2	TRBJ1-2	TRBD1
TGTGCCAGTAGTACTACAGGGTTTGGCTACACCTTC	CASSTTGFGYTF	.	TRBV19	TRBJ1-2	.
TGCGCCAGCAGCTTGGAGCCAGCAATTAATGAAAAACTGTTTTTT	CASSLEPAINEKLFF	.	TRBV5-1	TRBJ1-4	.
TGTGCCAGCAGCTTAGAAGGAGGGGGGACTGAAGCTTTCTTT	CASSLEGGGTEAFF	once	TRBV11-1	TRBJ1-1	.
TGTGCCAGCAGGGCAGAGTCCACTGAAGCTTTCTTT	CASRAESTEAFF	.	TRBV6-5	TRBJ1-1	.
TGCGCCAGCAGGCAGTCCCCTGGCACAGATACGCAGTATTTT	CASRQSPGTDTQYF	.	TRBV5-1	TRBJ2-3	.